This is a list of T cell receptor beta chains from one sample in a study of OX40 agonist ivuxolimab in advanced cancers. Some clones are missing from TCRdb's copy, which holds only in-frame ones; the method was immunoSEQ multiplex PCR. The sample lists 55,000 to 70,000 clones; 85% were seen once. This material consisted of CD4+ or CD8+ T cells sorted from blood, taken in a trial of the OX40 agonist ivuxolimab. Receptor source: an adult with an advanced solid tumor such as melanoma, head and neck, liver or kidney cancer. Both conserved end residues are part of each CDR3. A D gene is named only where the DNA matches it firmly. Where a row states a size, it is once, few, many or the class of an expanded clone; other rows omit it.

abundance,v_gene,len,d_gene,j_gene,CDR3nt,CDR3aa
few,TRBV4-1,16,TRBD1,TRBJ1-3,TGCGCCAGCAGTCTCCGGGACAGGGGCCTGGGGAACACCATATATTTT,CASSLRDRGLGNTIYF
-,TRBV25-1,12,-,TRBJ2-7,TGTGCCAGCAGTGGGACAGACTACGAGCAGTACTTC,CASSGTDYEQYF
once,TRBV11-2,13,-,TRBJ2-1,TGTGCCAGCACCCAAAGTTGGTTTCGGAGGGAGTTCTTC,CASTQSWFRREFF
few,TRBV28,14,TRBD1,TRBJ2-5,TGTGCCAGCAGTGAGGACAGGGGGTGGGAGACCCAGTACTTC,CASSEDRGWETQYF
-,TRBV29-1,18,-,TRBJ2-6,TGCAGCGTCCCGCTGAGGGCTGGGGGGAACTCTGGGGCCAACGTCCTGACTTTC,CSVPLRAGGNSGANVLTF
-,TRBV5-4,16,TRBD1,TRBJ2-7,TGTGCCAGCAGCCGACTCTCCGGACAGGGGGTTTACGAGCAGTACTTC,CASSRLSGQGVYEQYF
-,TRBV12-5,13,-,TRBJ2-7,TGTGCTAGTGGCCCCCGGGAATCCTACGAGCAGTACTTC,CASGPRESYEQYF
-,TRBV11-2,14,-,TRBJ2-7,TGTGCCAGCAGTCTACGGGGGACGTTCTACGAGCAGTACTTC,CASSLRGTFYEQYF
-,TRBV4-1,15,-,TRBJ2-2,TGCGCCAGCGGGGGCGATACACGGGGCACCGGGGAGCTGTTTTTT,CASGGDTRGTGELFF
-,TRBV5-4,14,-,TRBJ2-7,TGTGCCAGCAGCGAAAAGAAGGGGATAATCGAGCAGTACTTC,CASSEKKGIIEQYF
-,TRBV30,13,TRBD2,TRBJ2-1,TGTGCCTGGACGTTCGGGAGGGCAAATGAGCAGTTCTTC,CAWTFGRANEQFF
-,TRBV30,15,-,TRBJ2-3,TGTGCCTGGACTGGGACTCCGGATATAGCAGATACGCAGTATTTT,CAWTGTPDIADTQYF
-,TRBV9,16,TRBD2,TRBJ2-1,TGTGCCAGCAGCGGTAGACTAGCGGGTGGCTACAATGAGCAGTTCTTC,CASSGRLAGGYNEQFF
medium-sized,TRBV5-4,13,-,TRBJ1-1,TGTGCCAGCAGCCTAAGCCCGGGGAGCGAAGCTTTCTTT,CASSLSPGSEAFF
-,TRBV10-3,15,-,TRBJ1-1,TGTGCCATCAGTGAGTCAGCGCCGGCAGGCGGTGAAGCTTTCTTT,CAISESAPAGGEAFF
-,TRBV28,15,-,TRBJ2-2,TGTGCCAGCAGTTTATTACAACTCGACACCGGGGAGCTGTTTTTT,CASSLLQLDTGELFF
-,TRBV11-2,12,TRBD2,TRBJ2-7,TGTGCCAGCAGGGGGCGGGGGGGCGAGCAGTACTTC,CASRGRGGEQYF
-,TRBV7-2,15,-,TRBJ1-2,TGTGCCAGCAGCTTAGCCACACCAGGCACGGGTGGCTACACCTTC,CASSLATPGTGGYTF
-,TRBV6-6,12,-,TRBJ2-2,TGTGCCAGCAGACCCAGCACCGGGGAGCTGTTTTTT,CASRPSTGELFF
-,TRBV7-9,13,-,TRBJ1-1,TGTGCCAGCAGCTTTGGGATGAACACTGAAGCTTTCTTT,CASSFGMNTEAFF
once,TRBV27,15,TRBD2,TRBJ2-2,TGTGCCAGCAGCTTAGCGGGGGCGAACACCGGGGAGCTGTTTTTT,CASSLAGANTGELFF
-,TRBV4-1,19,-,TRBJ2-7,TGCGCCAGCAGCCAAGTCCGTCAGGCGGGATCTCGGTTTAACTACGAGCAGTACTTC,CASSQVRQAGSRFNYEQYF
-,TRBV9,15,-,TRBJ1-4,TGTGCCAGCAGCTCCCGGGCTGAAATAGGTGAAAAACTGTTTTTT,CASSSRAEIGEKLFF
once,TRBV27,11,TRBD2,TRBJ2-3,TGTGCCAGCAGTTTTGGGACTAGGGAGTATTTT,CASSFGTREYF
-,TRBV4-3,16,TRBD1,TRBJ1-4,TGCGCCAGCAGCCAAGACAGTTTTCAGGGGGCTGAAAAACTGTTTTTT,CASSQDSFQGAEKLFF
few,TRBV4-3,15,-,TRBJ2-7,TGCGCCAGCAGCCAAGATCGAGTCTCCGGGGACGAGCAGTACTTC,CASSQDRVSGDEQYF
-,TRBV6-5,14,-,TRBJ2-7,TGTGCCAGCAGTTACGGCAGTAGCAACTACGAGCAGTACTTC,CASSYGSSNYEQYF
-,TRBV10-3,14,-,TRBJ2-7,TGTGCCATCAGTGAAGGGCAGGGACCCTACGAGCAGTACTTC,CAISEGQGPYEQYF
-,TRBV5-1,15,-,TRBJ2-1,TGCGCCAGCAGCTTGGAGGCTAGTAAGCACAATGAGCAGTTCTTC,CASSLEASKHNEQFF
-,TRBV7-6,18,-,TRBJ2-1,TGTGCCAGCAGGCTGGCGGTAGCGGAAAACCCAACGGACAATGAGCAGTTCTTC,CASRLAVAENPTDNEQFF
-,TRBV7-3,15,-,TRBJ2-5,TGTGCCAGCAGCTTATCCGGGTATCGTGGAGAGACCCAGTACTTC,CASSLSGYRGETQYF
-,TRBV6-5,12,TRBD2,TRBJ2-7,TGTGCCAGCCGGGGGGGCCTCCACGAGCAGTACTTC,CASRGGLHEQYF
-,TRBV19,15,-,TRBJ1-1,TGTGCCAGCCTCAAGACCTCGACGGCGAACACTGAAGCTTTCTTT,CASLKTSTANTEAFF
-,TRBV19,14,TRBD1,TRBJ2-7,TGTGCCAGTAGTATAAATACAGGGGTCAACGAGCAGTACTTC,CASSINTGVNEQYF
once,TRBV6-5,15,TRBD1,TRBJ2-3,TGTACCAGCAGTTACTCTCATAAGGGGGCGGGTACGCAGTATTTT,CTSSYSHKGAGTQYF
-,TRBV4-3,15,TRBD1,TRBJ2-3,TGCGCCAGCAGCCAAGAGGGGGACAGCTCACGCAGTATGGATTTT,CASSQEGDSSRSMDF
few,TRBV7-2,13,-,TRBJ2-5,TGTGCCAGCAGCTTAGCGTTGGGGGAGACCCAGTACTTC,CASSLALGETQYF